This T cell receptor (beta chain) was captured by sequencing in a study of blood T cell repertoires in COVID-19. About the research overall: Collection of acute and convalescent COVID-19 samples took place in the United States, Italy and Spain.

Only in-frame clones appear in the TCRdb table, and some are missing; sequencing was by immunoSEQ multiplex PCR. The profile covers about 400,000 clones, with more than 75% appearing a single time and around 3% taken by the ten largest. The germline gives CDR1 MDHEN, CDR2 SYDVKM. The CDR3 consists of 12 residues. The germline V and J ends were trimmed by 5 bases and 10 bases, with 14 bases remaining between them. The study drew participants aged roughly 18 to 95 years from about two dozen US areas. Cohort assignment relied on participant-reported clinical history. The clonotype comes from a woman in her twenties or thirties who had recovered from COVID-19. The sample consisted of PBMCs or T cells enriched from blood (not recorded which). The genes are TRBV28 and TRBJ1-2, with D possibly TRBD1 on 5 matching bases. The CDR3 here is CASSLSQGYYTF. The CDR3 bases are TGTGCCAGCAGTCTCTCCCAGGGCTACTACACCTTC.